This T cell receptor beta chain came from a study of cytomegalovirus exposure and HLA in healthy donors. Findings and limits, study-wide: Later genetic work tied a missense DCLRE1C variant to beta-chain V and J trimming. In an earlier analysis, productive rearrangement rates for most beta V segments clustered near 87% or 30%. The study reported that TCR beta sequences accurately predicted HLA-A and HLA-B alleles in most subjects.

Germline V CDR1 and CDR2: SGHVS, FQNEAQ. There are 15 residues in the CDR3. V was trimmed by 5 bases and J by 3 bases, leaving 14 bases between them. The PCR used 60 Vbeta and 13 Jbeta primers. TCRdb's copy holds only in-frame clones and misses some; the assay was immunoSEQ multiplex PCR. The sample has 95,000 to 150,000 clones; approximately 80% are singletons. Details on this clone: Its antigen is not known.

The source is a man aged 50-59 years in good health and CMV-seronegative. V is TRBV7-8 and J is TRBJ1-5; D perhaps matches TRBD1 (6 bases). The material sequenced was PBMCs. For the CDR3, the DNA is TGTGCCAGCAGCCGGACCCAGGGGATCAATCAGCCCCAGCATTTT. Protein sequence: CASSRTQGINQPQHF.